These T cell receptor beta chains were read from a single sample in a study of OX40 agonist ivuxolimab in advanced cancers. Generated by immunoSEQ multiplex PCR, the TCRdb table keeps only in-frame clones and is missing some. This sample carries 13,000 to 15,000 clones, 65% to 80% of them seen once, and the ten largest clones take less than 40%. The sequenced sample was CD4+ or CD8+ T cells sorted from blood, obtained in a trial of the OX40 agonist ivuxolimab. These receptors were obtained from an adult with an advanced solid tumor such as melanoma, head and neck, liver or kidney cancer. CDR3s include the opening cysteine and the closing phenylalanine or tryptophan. A D gene is named only where the DNA matches it firmly. Clone size is not always given. Where it is, it says once, few, many or a class for expanded clones.

clone size: .; V gene: TRBV7-9; D gene: TRBD1; J gene: TRBJ2-7; CDR3 DNA: TGTGCCAGCAGCCCCGAGGGACAGAGCTACGAGCAGTACTTC; CDR3 protein: CASSPEGQSYEQYF
clone size: few; V gene: TRBV7-9; D gene: .; J gene: TRBJ2-1; CDR3 DNA: TGTGCCAGCAGCTTAACCGGTCTTGATTCGGTTGAGCAGTTCTTC; CDR3 protein: CASSLTGLDSVEQFF
clone size: .; V gene: TRBV2; D gene: TRBD1; J gene: TRBJ1-1; CDR3 DNA: TGTGCCAGCAGCCGCGGACAGGCTGAAGCTTTCTTT; CDR3 protein: CASSRGQAEAFF
clone size: few; V gene: TRBV10-2; D gene: .; J gene: TRBJ2-3; CDR3 DNA: TGCGCCAGCAGGTTGGGTTCCGGAGATACGCAGTATTTT; CDR3 protein: CASRLGSGDTQYF
clone size: few; V gene: TRBV7-9; D gene: .; J gene: TRBJ2-6; CDR3 DNA: TGTGCCAGCAGCTTGATCTCCGTTCTTGGGGCCAACGTCCTGACTTTC; CDR3 protein: CASSLISVLGANVLTF
clone size: .; V gene: TRBV19; D gene: .; J gene: TRBJ1-2; CDR3 DNA: TGTGCCAGTAGTTCGGGGCCCCCCGGCGGGGATGGCTACACCTTC; CDR3 protein: CASSSGPPGGDGYTF
clone size: .; V gene: TRBV5-6; D gene: TRBD1; J gene: TRBJ2-7; CDR3 DNA: TGTGCCAGCAGCGCCGGACAGGGGGCTCGGGAGCAGTACTTC; CDR3 protein: CASSAGQGAREQYF
clone size: .; V gene: TRBV30; D gene: TRBD2; J gene: TRBJ2-2; CDR3 DNA: TGTGCCTGGGAACCGGGACTAGCGGGTAACGCCGGGGAGCTGTTTTTT; CDR3 protein: CAWEPGLAGNAGELFF
clone size: .; V gene: TRBV2; D gene: TRBD2; J gene: TRBJ2-1; CDR3 DNA: TGTGCCAGCAGCTTAGCGGGGAGGAAGGGTGAGCAGTTCTTC; CDR3 protein: CASSLAGRKGEQFF
clone size: once; V gene: TRBV28; D gene: TRBD1; J gene: TRBJ1-1; CDR3 DNA: TGTGCCAGCAGTTCGGGACAGGGCGGGAAAAACACTGAAGCTTTCTTT; CDR3 protein: CASSSGQGGKNTEAFF
clone size: once; V gene: TRBV5-1; D gene: TRBD1; J gene: TRBJ2-6; CDR3 DNA: TGCGCCAGCAGCCAGGGACAGTTCTCTGGGGCCAACGTCCTGACTTTC; CDR3 protein: CASSQGQFSGANVLTF
clone size: .; V gene: TRBV7-9; D gene: TRBD2; J gene: TRBJ2-5; CDR3 DNA: TGTGCCAGCTACCAGCGGGGAAAACCAGGGGAGACCCAGTACTTC; CDR3 protein: CASYQRGKPGETQYF
clone size: few; V gene: TRBV19; D gene: TRBD1; J gene: TRBJ2-7; CDR3 DNA: TGTGCCAGTAGTACCGGGACAGTCTACGAGCAGTACTTC; CDR3 protein: CASSTGTVYEQYF
clone size: .; V gene: TRBV29-1; D gene: .; J gene: TRBJ2-1; CDR3 DNA: TGCAGCGTCAACAGGGATCATGAGCAGTTCTTC; CDR3 protein: CSVNRDHEQFF
clone size: .; V gene: TRBV7-3; D gene: .; J gene: TRBJ1-5; CDR3 DNA: TGTGCCAGCAGCGGAAGTAGTACAGTGGGGAGCAATCAGCCCCAGCATTTT; CDR3 protein: CASSGSSTVGSNQPQHF
clone size: .; V gene: TRBV5-1; D gene: .; J gene: TRBJ1-5; CDR3 DNA: TGCGCCAGCAGCATGGGGGGGGATCAGCCCCAGCATTTT; CDR3 protein: CASSMGGDQPQHF
clone size: .; V gene: TRBV28; D gene: TRBD2; J gene: TRBJ2-4; CDR3 DNA: TGTGCCAGCAGTACTCGGACTAGCGGGACAAAAAACATTCAGTACTTC; CDR3 protein: CASSTRTSGTKNIQYF